The rows below give T cell receptor beta chains drawn from one sample of a study of neurological immune-mediated disorders. TCRdb recomputed calls from the 5' RACE reads with MiXCR, one row per CDR3 protein. This table has approximately 30,000 distinct CDR3 sequences, roughly 14% appearing once. The sequenced material came from CD4+ T cells from blood. The receptors shown here come from a female donor with HTLV-1-associated myelopathy (HAM/TSP). The CDR3 runs from the conserved cysteine through the conserved F or W. The D gene is left open where the match is weak. Size tells how often a clone was seen (once, few, many) or the class of an expanded clone, and some rows leave it out.

abundance	v_gene	d_gene	j_gene	CDR3nt	CDR3aa
many	TRBV7-7	TRBD2	TRBJ2-3	TGTGCTAGCAGCTCGGGGACTAGCGGATTCACAGATACGCAGTATTTT	CASSSGTSGFTDTQYF
many	TRBV14	TRBD1	TRBJ2-1	TGTGCCAGCAGCCAATGGTCTACGGGACAGGGAGGAAATGAGCAGTTCTTC	CASSQWSTGQGGNEQFF
many	TRBV5-6	TRBD2	TRBJ2-7	TGTGCCAGCAGCCCCGGGAGGATCTACGAGCAGTACTTC	CASSPGRIYEQYF
many	TRBV20-1	.	TRBJ2-3	TGCAGTGGTGTCGGGGGAATAACAGATACGCAGTATTTT	CSGVGGITDTQYF
medium-sized	TRBV14	TRBD2	TRBJ2-1	TGTGCCAGCAGCCCTGGAATAGCGGGACTGTCCTACAATGAGCAGTTCTTC	CASSPGIAGLSYNEQFF
.	TRBV5-6	TRBD2	TRBJ2-2	TGTGCCAGCAGCCATACGGGGGGGCACACCGGGGAGCTGTTTTTT	CASSHTGGHTGELFF
many	TRBV15	TRBD2	TRBJ2-1	TGTGCCACCAGCAGAGATCTACTAGCGGGAGGGGGGGTGCAGTTCTTC	CATSRDLLAGGGVQFF
many	TRBV5-1	.	TRBJ2-1	TGCGCCAGCAGCCCCCTTGCGGGGTCCTACAATGAGCAGTTCTTC	CASSPLAGSYNEQFF
many	TRBV20-1	TRBD2	TRBJ2-1	TGCAGTGCTAGAAGGCTAGCGGGAGAGGATGAGCAGTTCTTC	CSARRLAGEDEQFF
many	TRBV20-1	TRBD1	TRBJ1-2	TGCAGTGCTGCTACAGGGGACGGCTACACCTTC	CSAATGDGYTF
many	TRBV29-1	TRBD1	TRBJ2-5	TGCAGCGTTGAAAAAGGACAGGGGTGGGAGACCCAGTACTTC	CSVEKGQGWETQYF
many	TRBV5-5	.	TRBJ2-5	TGTGCCAGCAGCAACCAACAAGAGACCCAGTACTTC	CASSNQQETQYF
.	TRBV28	TRBD1	TRBJ2-7	TGTGCCAACATAGGACAGGGGTTCTACGAGAAGTACTTC	CANIGQGFYEKYF